This T cell receptor beta chain was identified during a study of graft-versus-host responses after intestinal transplantation. For the study at large: Multivisceral, liver-intestinal, or isolated intestinal transplants were performed in recipients.

As for this clone: Its antigen is unidentified.

Findings and caveats of the study: Recipient marrow harbored GvH clones, some of which surfaced first in ileum or blood.

The V and J ends lost 2 bases and 3 bases respectively, with 13 bases between them. From germline, CDR1 is SGHVS and CDR2 FQNEAQ. The CDR3 runs to 15 residues. Some clones are missing from TCRdb's copy, which holds only in-frame ones; the method was immunoSEQ multiplex PCR. The table includes more than 55,000 clones, about 87% detected once. The receptor's source is a human patient who received an intestinal transplant, so some T cells may come from the graft donor. The rearrangement links TRBV7-8 to TRBJ1-2; D remains unclear. This specimen consisted of PBMCs, obtained 26 days after transplant. In DNA form, the CDR3 reads TGTGCCAGCAGCTTAAGACCGCCTAGCGACTATGGCTACACCTTC. Translation gives CASSLRPPSDYGYTF.